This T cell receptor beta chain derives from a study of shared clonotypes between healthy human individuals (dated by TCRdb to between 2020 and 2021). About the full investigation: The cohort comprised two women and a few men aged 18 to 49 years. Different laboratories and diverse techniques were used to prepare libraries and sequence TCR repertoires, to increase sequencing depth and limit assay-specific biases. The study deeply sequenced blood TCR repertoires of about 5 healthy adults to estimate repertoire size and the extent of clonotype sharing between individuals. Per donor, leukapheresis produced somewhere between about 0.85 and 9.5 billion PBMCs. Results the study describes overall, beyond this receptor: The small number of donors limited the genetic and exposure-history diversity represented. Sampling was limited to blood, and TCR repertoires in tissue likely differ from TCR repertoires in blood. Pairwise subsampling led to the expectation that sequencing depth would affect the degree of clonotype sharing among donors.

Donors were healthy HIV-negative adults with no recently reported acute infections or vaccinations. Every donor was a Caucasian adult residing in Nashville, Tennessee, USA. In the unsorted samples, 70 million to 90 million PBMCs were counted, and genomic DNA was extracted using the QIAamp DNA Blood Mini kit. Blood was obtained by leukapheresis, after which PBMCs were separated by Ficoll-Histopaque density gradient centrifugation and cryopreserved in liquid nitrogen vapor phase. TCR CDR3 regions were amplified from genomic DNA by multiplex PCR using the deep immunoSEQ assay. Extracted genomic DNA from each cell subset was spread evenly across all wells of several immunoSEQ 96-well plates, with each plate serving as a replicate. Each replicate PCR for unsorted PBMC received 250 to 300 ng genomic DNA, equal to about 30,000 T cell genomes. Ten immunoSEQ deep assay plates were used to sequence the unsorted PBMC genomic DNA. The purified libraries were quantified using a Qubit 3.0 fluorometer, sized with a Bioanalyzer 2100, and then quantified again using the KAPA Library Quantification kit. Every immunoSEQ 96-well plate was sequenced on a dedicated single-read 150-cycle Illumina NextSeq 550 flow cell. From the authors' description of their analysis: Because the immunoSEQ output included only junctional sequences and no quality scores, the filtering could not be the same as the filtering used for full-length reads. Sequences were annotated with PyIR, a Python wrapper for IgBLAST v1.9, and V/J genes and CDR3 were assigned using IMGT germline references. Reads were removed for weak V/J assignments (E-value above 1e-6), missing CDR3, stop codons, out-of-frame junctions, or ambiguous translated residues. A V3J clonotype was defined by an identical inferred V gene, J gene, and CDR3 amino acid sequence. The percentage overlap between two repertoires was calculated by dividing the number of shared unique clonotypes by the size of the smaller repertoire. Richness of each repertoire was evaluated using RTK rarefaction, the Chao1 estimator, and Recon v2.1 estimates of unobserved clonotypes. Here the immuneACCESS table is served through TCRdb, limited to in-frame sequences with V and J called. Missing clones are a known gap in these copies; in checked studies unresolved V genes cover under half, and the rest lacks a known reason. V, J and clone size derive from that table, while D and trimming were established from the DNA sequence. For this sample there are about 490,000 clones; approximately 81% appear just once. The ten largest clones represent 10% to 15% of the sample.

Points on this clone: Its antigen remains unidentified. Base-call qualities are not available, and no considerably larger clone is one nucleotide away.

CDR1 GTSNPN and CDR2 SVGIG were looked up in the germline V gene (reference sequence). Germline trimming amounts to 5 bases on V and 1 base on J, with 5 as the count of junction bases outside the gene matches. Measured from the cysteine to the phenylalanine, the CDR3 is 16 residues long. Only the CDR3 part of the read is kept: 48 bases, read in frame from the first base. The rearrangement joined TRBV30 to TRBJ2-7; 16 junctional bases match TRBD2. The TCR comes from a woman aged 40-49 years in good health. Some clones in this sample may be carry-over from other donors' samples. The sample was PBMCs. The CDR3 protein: CAWGTSGRGASYEQYF. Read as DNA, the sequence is TGTGCCTGGGGGACTAGCGGGAGGGGAGCATCCTACGAGCAGTACTTC.